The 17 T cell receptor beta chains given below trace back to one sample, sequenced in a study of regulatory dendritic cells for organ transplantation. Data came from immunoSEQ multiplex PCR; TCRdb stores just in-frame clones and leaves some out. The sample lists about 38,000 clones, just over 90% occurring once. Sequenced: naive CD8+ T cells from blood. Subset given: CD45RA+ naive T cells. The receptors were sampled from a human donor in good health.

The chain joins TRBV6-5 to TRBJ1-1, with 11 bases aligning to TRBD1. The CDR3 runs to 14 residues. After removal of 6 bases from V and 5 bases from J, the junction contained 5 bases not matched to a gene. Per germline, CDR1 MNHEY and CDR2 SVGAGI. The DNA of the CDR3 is TGTGCCAGCAGGGACAGGGGGCGAGGGACTGAAGCTTTCTTT. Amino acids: CASRDRGRGTEAFF.

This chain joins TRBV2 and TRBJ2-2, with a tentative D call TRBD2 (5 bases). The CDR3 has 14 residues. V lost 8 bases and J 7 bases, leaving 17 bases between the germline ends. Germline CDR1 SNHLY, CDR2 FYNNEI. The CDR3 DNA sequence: TGTGCCAGCTCGGAGGTTCTATGGGTCGGGGAGCTGTTTTTT. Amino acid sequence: CASSEVLWVGELFF.

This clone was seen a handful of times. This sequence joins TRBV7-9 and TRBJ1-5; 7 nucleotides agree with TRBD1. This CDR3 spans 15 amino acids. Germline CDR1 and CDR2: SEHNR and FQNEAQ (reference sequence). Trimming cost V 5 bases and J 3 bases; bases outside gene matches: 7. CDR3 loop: CASSPTGANNQPQHF. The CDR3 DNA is TGTGCCAGCAGCCCCACAGGGGCAAACAATCAGCCCCAGCATTTT. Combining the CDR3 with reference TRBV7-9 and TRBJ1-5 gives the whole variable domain DTGVSQNPRHKITKRGQNVTFRCDPISEHNRLYWYRQTLGQGPEFLTYFQNEAQLEKSRLLSDRFSAERPKGSFSTLEIQRTEQGDSAMYLCASSPTGANNQPQHFGDGTRLSIL.

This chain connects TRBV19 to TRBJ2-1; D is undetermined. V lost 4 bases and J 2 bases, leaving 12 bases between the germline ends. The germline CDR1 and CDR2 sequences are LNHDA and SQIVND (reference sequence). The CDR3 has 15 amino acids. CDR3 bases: TGTGCCAGTAGTACCGGGTGGAATACCTACAATGAGCAGTTCTTC. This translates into CASSTGWNTYNEQFF.

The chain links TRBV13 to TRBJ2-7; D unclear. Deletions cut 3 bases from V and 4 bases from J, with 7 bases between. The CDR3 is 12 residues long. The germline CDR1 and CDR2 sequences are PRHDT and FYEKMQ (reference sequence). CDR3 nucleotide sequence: TGTGCCAGCAGCTTTGGTCAGTACGAGCAGTACTTC. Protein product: CASSFGQYEQYF.

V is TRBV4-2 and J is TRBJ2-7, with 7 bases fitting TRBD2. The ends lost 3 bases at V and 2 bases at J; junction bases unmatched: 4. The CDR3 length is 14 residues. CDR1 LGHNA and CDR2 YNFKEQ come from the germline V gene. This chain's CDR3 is CASSHGRSTYEQYF. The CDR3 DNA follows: TGTGCCAGCAGCCACGGGAGGTCAACCTACGAGCAGTACTTC.

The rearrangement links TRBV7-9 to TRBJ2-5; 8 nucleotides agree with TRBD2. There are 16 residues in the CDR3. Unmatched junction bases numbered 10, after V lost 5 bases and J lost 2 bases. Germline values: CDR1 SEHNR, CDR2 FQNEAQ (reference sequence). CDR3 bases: TGTGCCAGCAGCCTCCCGCCGACGGGGGGGCAAGAGACCCAGTACTTC. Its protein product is CASSLPPTGGQETQYF.

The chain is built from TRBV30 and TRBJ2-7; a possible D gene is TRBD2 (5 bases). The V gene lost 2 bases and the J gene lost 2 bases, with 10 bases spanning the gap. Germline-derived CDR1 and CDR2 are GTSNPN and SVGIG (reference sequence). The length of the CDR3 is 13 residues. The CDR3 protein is CAWSPGYTYEQYF. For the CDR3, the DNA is TGTGCCTGGAGTCCGGGATACACCTACGAGCAGTACTTC.

CDR3 DNA sequence: TGTGCCAGCGGGGCTAGCGGGGGACTCTACAATGAGCAGTTCTTC. This encodes CASGASGGLYNEQFF. The J gene is TRBJ2-1, the V gene TRBV9; 10 bases align to TRBD2. This CDR3 spans 15 amino acids. The V gene's germline CDR1 is SGDLS and CDR2 YYNGEE. Unmatched junction bases numbered 7, after V lost 7 bases and J lost 3 bases.

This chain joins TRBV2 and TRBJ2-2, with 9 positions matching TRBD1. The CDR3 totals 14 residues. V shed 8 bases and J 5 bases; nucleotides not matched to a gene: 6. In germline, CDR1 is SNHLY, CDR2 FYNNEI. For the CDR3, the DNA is TGTGCCAGCTGGGGGGACAGGGTGACCGGGGAGCTGTTTTTT. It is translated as CASWGDRVTGELFF.

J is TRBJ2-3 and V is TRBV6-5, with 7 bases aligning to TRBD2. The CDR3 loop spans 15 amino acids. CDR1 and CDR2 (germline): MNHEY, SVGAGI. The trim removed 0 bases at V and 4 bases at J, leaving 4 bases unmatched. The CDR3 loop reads CASSYSRTRSDTQYF. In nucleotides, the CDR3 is TGTGCCAGCAGTTACTCGAGGACTAGATCAGATACGCAGTATTTT.

The CDR3 region is CASSYTPGGPYEQYF. In DNA form, the CDR3 reads TGTGCCAGCAGCTACACACCAGGGGGCCCCTACGAGCAGTACTTC. The chain recombines TRBV7-9 with TRBJ2-7, with 8 bases matching TRBD1. The CDR3 extends over 15 amino acids. Trimming cost V 4 bases and J 2 bases; bases outside gene matches: 7. Germline lookup yields CDR1 SEHNR and CDR2 FQNEAQ (reference sequence).

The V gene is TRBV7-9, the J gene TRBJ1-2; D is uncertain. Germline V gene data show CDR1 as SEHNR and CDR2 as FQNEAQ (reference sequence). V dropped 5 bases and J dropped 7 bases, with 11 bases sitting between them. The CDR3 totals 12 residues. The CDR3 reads CASSPISPGYTF. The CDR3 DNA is TGTGCCAGCAGCCCGATTTCGCCTGGCTACACCTTC.

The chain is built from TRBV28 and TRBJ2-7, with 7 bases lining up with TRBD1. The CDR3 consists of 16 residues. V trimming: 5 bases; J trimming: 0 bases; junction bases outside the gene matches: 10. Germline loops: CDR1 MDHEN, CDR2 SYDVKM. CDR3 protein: CASSPKTGFASYEQYF. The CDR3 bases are TGTGCCAGCAGTCCCAAGACAGGGTTCGCCTCCTACGAGCAGTACTTC.

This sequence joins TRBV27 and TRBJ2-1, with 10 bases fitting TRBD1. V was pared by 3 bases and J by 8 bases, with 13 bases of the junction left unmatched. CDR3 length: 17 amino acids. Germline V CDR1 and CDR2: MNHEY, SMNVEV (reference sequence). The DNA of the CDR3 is TGTGCCAGCAGTTTTCTCGGGACAGGGGTATATCCCCATGAGCAGTTCTTC. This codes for CASSFLGTGVYPHEQFF.

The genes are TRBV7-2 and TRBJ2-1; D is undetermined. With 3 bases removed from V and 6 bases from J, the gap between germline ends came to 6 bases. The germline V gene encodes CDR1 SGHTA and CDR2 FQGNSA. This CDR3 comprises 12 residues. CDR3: CASSLSFNEQFF. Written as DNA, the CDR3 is TGTGCCAGCAGCTTGTCATTCAATGAGCAGTTCTTC.

In nucleotides, the CDR3 is TGTGCCAGCAGCCAGGGGGGAAATCAGCCCCAGCATTTT. Amino acid sequence: CASSQGGNQPQHF. The chain is built from TRBV7-8 and TRBJ1-5; TRBD1 matches at 7 bases. Germline V gives CDR1 SGHVS, CDR2 FQNEAQ. V dropped 5 bases and J dropped 4; count of bases not matched to a gene: 2. The CDR3 contains 13 residues.